The present T cell receptor beta chain was sequenced within a study of cytomegalovirus exposure and HLA in healthy donors. The V gene lost 0 bases and the J gene lost 2 bases, with 8 bases spanning the gap. The germline V gene has CDR1 SGHRS and CDR2 YFSETQ. CDR3 length equals 14 residues. Amplification used 60 Vbeta primers and 13 Jbeta primers. Per the original data handling: The count from a later analysis was about 80 million unique TCR beta chains, some 10 million of them shared. Using immunoSEQ multiplex PCR, the repertoire was profiled, and TCRdb retains in-frame clones only, with some absent. The V and J calls and clone size were taken over from that table, and D and trimming were inferred from the DNA. The repertoire holds about 130,000 clones, with 60% to 75% as singletons.

Sequencing was performed on PBMCs. The origin of this receptor is a human donor in good health. The chain couples TRBV5-1 to TRBJ1-2, with D unclear. The CDR3 region is CASSLVGINYGYTF. The CDR3 DNA follows: TGCGCCAGCAGCTTGGTGGGCATCAACTATGGCTACACCTTC.